A single sample gave rise to the 31 T cell receptor beta chains below, sequenced in a study of blood T cell repertoires in COVID-19. Clones were read by immunoSEQ multiplex PCR, and TCRdb kept only the in-frame ones, dropping some. The table has 250,000 to 300,000 clones, 85% seen once. The sequenced material came from peripheral blood. These receptors were taken from a man aged 45-65 years with active or convalescent COVID-19.

This sequence joins TRBV5-8 and TRBJ2-7; D gene unclear. V was cut by 2 bases and J by 3 bases, with 3 bases left in between. This CDR3 is 11 amino acids long. Germline CDR1 reads SGHTS; CDR2 reads YDEGEE. CDR3 amino acids: CASSLHYEQYF. The DNA of the CDR3 is TGTGCCAGCAGCTTACACTACGAGCAGTACTTC.

V gene TRBV3-1 (or the pseudogene TRBV3-2) combines with J gene TRBJ2-3; 9 bases agree with TRBD2. The CDR3 is made up of 18 amino acids. Losses at the gene ends were 0 bases for V and 2 bases for J; bases not matched to a gene: 9. Germline CDR1 LGHDT, CDR2 YNNKEL (reference sequence). In DNA form, the CDR3 reads TGTGCCAGCAGCCAAGATCCTGCTAGCGGGGCTATCACAGATACGCAGTATTTT. Residues: CASSQDPASGAITDTQYF.

This chain joins TRBV20-1 and TRBJ2-1; TRBD2 agrees at 12 bases. This CDR3 contains 18 residues. Germline V lookup: CDR1 DFQATT, CDR2 SNEGSKA (reference sequence). Unmatched junction bases numbered 9, after V lost 3 bases and J lost 0 bases. CDR3 protein: CSASFWLAGGSSYNEQFF. In nucleotides, the CDR3 is TGCAGTGCTAGTTTCTGGCTAGCGGGAGGGAGCTCCTACAATGAGCAGTTCTTC.

CDR3 loop: CASSLDLSTDTQYF. CDR3 nucleotides: TGTGCCAGCAGCTTAGATCTATCCACAGATACGCAGTATTTT. This chain links TRBV11-2 with TRBJ2-3; no clear D. From germline, CDR1 is SGHAT and CDR2 FQNNGV. V lost 0 bases, J lost 2 bases, and 6 bases lay in between. This CDR3 spans 14 amino acids.

This rearrangement joins TRBV28 to TRBJ1-4; weak D call: TRBD1 (5 bases). The CDR3 totals 14 residues. From germline, CDR1 is MDHEN and CDR2 SYDVKM. V was shortened by 5 bases and J by 5 bases, with 12 bases between the two germline ends. CDR3 nucleotides: TGTGCCAGCAGTCCCCGACAGTTAAATGAAAAACTGTTTTTT. This encodes CASSPRQLNEKLFF.

This clone was found a few times. This sample also contains other DNA sequences that code for the same CDR3. The chain carries TRBV2 and TRBJ2-7, with 12 bases fitting TRBD1. CDR3 length: 14 residues. The V segment lost 3 bases and the J segment 6 bases; nucleotides outside the gene matches: 3. Per germline, CDR1 SNHLY and CDR2 FYNNEI. CDR3 sequence reads: CASSEGTGGGEQYF. The CDR3 DNA follows: TGTGCCAGCAGTGAGGGGACAGGGGGCGGCGAGCAGTACTTC.

The chain couples TRBV3-1 (or the pseudogene TRBV3-2) to TRBJ2-2, with 7 bases that match TRBD2. The germline V gene has CDR1 LGHDT and CDR2 YNNKEL (reference sequence). J was trimmed by 4 bases and V by 4 bases; bases with no gene match: 6. The CDR3 totals 15 residues. CDR3 protein: CASSRLAFGTGELFF. Written as DNA, the CDR3 is TGTGCCAGCAGCCGACTAGCTTTCGGCACCGGGGAGCTGTTTTTT.

V usage is TRBV20-1 and J usage is TRBJ2-4; maybe TRBD2 (5 bases). With 3 bases removed from V and 6 bases from J, the gap between germline ends came to 15 bases. CDR1 is DFQATT and CDR2 is SNEGSKA in the germline V gene (reference sequence). This CDR3 comprises 14 residues. Written as DNA, the CDR3 is TGCAGTGCTAGTAGTCCGGGATTCGGAAACATTCAGTACTTC. Translation: CSASSPGFGNIQYF.

The V and J genes are TRBV11-2 and TRBJ1-2; D unresolved. With 5 bases removed from V and 4 bases from J, the gap between germline ends came to 11 bases. The CDR3 is 13 amino acids. Germline V CDR1 and CDR2: SGHAT, FQNNGV. This CDR3 reads CASSQDGIYGYTF. The DNA for the CDR3 is TGTGCCAGCAGCCAGGACGGGATCTATGGCTACACCTTC.

This rearrangement joins TRBV6-5 to TRBJ2-7; 9 nucleotides align to TRBD1. The CDR3 spans 13 residues. V was clipped by 7 bases and J by 4 bases; unmatched bases: 5. Germline loops: CDR1 MNHEY, CDR2 SVGAGI. The CDR3 coding sequence is TGTGCCAGCACCACCGGGACAGGGTACGAGCAGTACTTC. It is translated as CASTTGTGYEQYF.

This clone was observed once. The chain carries TRBV7-2 and TRBJ2-7, with TRBD1 matching 9 bases. Germline values: CDR1 SGHTA, CDR2 FQGNSA. The CDR3 is made up of 14 amino acids. V was clipped by 6 bases and J by 4 bases; unmatched bases: 7. The CDR3 region is CASRAGTGNYEQYF. The CDR3 nucleotides are TGTGCCAGCAGGGCCGGGACAGGGAATTACGAGCAGTACTTC.

The J gene is TRBJ2-1, the V gene TRBV4-2; 8 bases fit TRBD2. The CDR3 spans 19 residues. The J segment lost 7 bases and the V segment lost 1 base, leaving 18 bases of the junction unmatched. Germline V gives CDR1 LGHNA, CDR2 YNFKEQ. The CDR3 loop is CASSQGLFITPGRGNEQFF. The CDR3 DNA reads as TGTGCCAGCAGCCAAGGGCTCTTCATAACCCCCGGGAGGGGAAATGAGCAGTTCTTC.

The chain has TRBV9 and TRBJ2-5; 8 positions match TRBD2. The CDR3 is 22 amino acids. CDR1 SGDLS and CDR2 YYNGEE come from the germline V gene. Trimming removed 0 bases from V and 2 bases from J; junction bases left unmatched: 24. The CDR3 coding sequence is TGTGCCAGCAGCGTAGGTATAAACCGGCGGGAGGCCTCCAGGGTCGTTCAAGAGACCCAGTACTTC. Encoded protein: CASSVGINRREASRVVQETQYF.

The rearrangement joins TRBV21-1 to TRBJ2-7; TRBD2, the table's D call, was not compared with the DNA. TRBV21-1 is classified as a pseudogene. The CDR3 is made up of 15 amino acids. The chain's CDR3 is CASSCAASGSYEQYF. In DNA, the CDR3 is TGTGCCAGCAGCTGCGCGGCTAGCGGTTCCTACGAGCAGTACTTC.

This clone was counted a few times. The rearrangement uses TRBV3-1 (or the pseudogene TRBV3-2) and TRBJ1-1; the D gene is possibly TRBD1 (6 bases). Germline V gene data show CDR1 as LGHDT and CDR2 as YNNKEL (reference sequence). V was trimmed by 5 bases and J by 2 bases, leaving 15 bases between them. The CDR3 runs 15 residues. The CDR3 reads CASSSKRGSNTEAFF. The CDR3 DNA reads TGTGCCAGCAGCTCCAAGAGGGGGAGTAACACTGAAGCTTTCTTT.

The V and J genes are TRBV2 and TRBJ2-1; 9 bases match TRBD2. V was clipped by 7 bases and J by 9 bases; unmatched bases: 7. The CDR3 runs to 13 residues. CDR1 is SNHLY, CDR2 FYNNEI, per germline. The chain's CDR3 is CASKGQAGGEQFF. The CDR3 DNA is TGTGCCAGCAAAGGTCAAGCGGGAGGTGAGCAGTTCTTC.

This rearrangement joins TRBV5-1 to TRBJ1-1; D is perhaps TRBD1 (5 bases). There are 14 residues in the CDR3. Trimming removed 0 bases from V and 4 bases from J, with 10 bases in between. The germline gives CDR1 SGHRS, CDR2 YFSETQ. The CDR3 DNA reads TGCGCCAGCAGCTTGGCCGGGGGTGGCACTGAAGCTTTCTTT. It specifies CASSLAGGGTEAFF.

The chain carries TRBV7-9 and TRBJ1-2; D unclear. This CDR3 is built from 13 residues. From germline, CDR1 is SEHNR and CDR2 FQNEAQ (reference sequence). V shed 3 bases and J shed 6 bases, with 11 bases lying between them. As DNA, the CDR3 is TGTGCCAGCAGCTTGCCTCAGTTCAATGGCTACACCTTC. Translation: CASSLPQFNGYTF. The full variable domain, with the rest looked up from reference TRBV7-9 and TRBJ1-2, is DTGVSQNPRHKITKRGQNVTFRCDPISEHNRLYWYRQTLGQGPEFLTYFQNEAQLEKSRLLSDRFSAERPKGSFSTLEIQRTEQGDSAMYLCASSLPQFNGYTFGSGTRLTVV.

Notes on this clone: Distinct nucleotide sequences in the sample also encode this CDR3. The J gene is TRBJ2-5, the V gene TRBV18, with D possibly matching TRBD2 (5 bases). CDR3 length: 12 amino acids. Germline assignment: CDR1 KGHSH and CDR2 LQKENI. The V gene lost 3 bases and the J gene lost 4 bases, with 6 bases spanning the gap. The CDR3 region is CASSPGGETQYF. The CDR3 DNA reads as TGTGCCAGCTCACCCGGAGGAGAGACCCAGTACTTC.

The rearrangement uses TRBV5-5 and TRBJ1-6; TRBD1 might be the D (5 bases). Germline assignment: CDR1 SGHKS and CDR2 YYEKEE (reference sequence). The V end was cut by 4 bases, the J end by 1 base, with 9 bases between. The CDR3 spans 15 residues. CDR3: CASSRGRSYNSPLHF. CDR3 DNA: TGTGCCAGCAGCCGGGGGAGGTCCTATAATTCACCCCTCCACTTT.

This sequence joins TRBV7-9 and TRBJ2-7; 7 bases line up with TRBD2. In germline, CDR1 is SEHNR, CDR2 FQNEAQ (reference sequence). Losses at the gene ends were 4 bases for V and 10 bases for J; bases not matched to a gene: 7. This CDR3 has 12 amino acids. This CDR3 is CASSSPREGQYF. CDR3 nucleotide sequence: TGTGCCAGCAGCTCACCCAGGGAGGGCCAGTACTTC.

The chain has TRBV6-1 and TRBJ1-5, with D possibly matching TRBD1 (5 bases). The CDR3 runs to 15 residues. The V end lost 2 bases, the J end lost 3 bases, and 11 bases lay between the germline ends. CDR1 is MNHNS, CDR2 SASEGT, per germline. The CDR3 sequence: CASSEWGVDNQPQHF. CDR3 nucleotide sequence: TGTGCCAGCAGTGAATGGGGCGTGGACAATCAGCCCCAGCATTTT.

The rearrangement joins TRBV7-9 to TRBJ1-1; 8 positions match TRBD1. The length of the CDR3 is 14 residues. Germline lookup yields CDR1 SEHNR and CDR2 FQNEAQ (reference sequence). V shed 4 bases and J 4 bases; nucleotides not matched to a gene: 5. CDR3: CASSSNTGGTEAFF. The CDR3 DNA follows: TGTGCCAGCAGCTCTAACACAGGGGGCACTGAAGCTTTCTTT.

The chain's CDR3 is CASSWGVGAAYEQYF. CDR3 nucleotides: TGTGCCAGCAGCTGGGGAGTAGGAGCCGCATACGAGCAGTACTTC. The V and J genes are TRBV7-3 and TRBJ2-7, with D possibly being TRBD2 (5 bases). This CDR3 has 15 residues. Germline lookup yields CDR1 SGHTA and CDR2 FQGTGA. V was cut by 4 bases and J by 4 bases, with 17 bases left in between.

This clone was detected only a few times. The V call is TRBV28, the J call TRBJ2-7; TRBD2 agrees at 10 bases. V lost 5 bases and J lost 6; bases outside the gene matches: 10. This CDR3 is 15 amino acids long. Germline V gene lookup returns CDR1 MDHEN and CDR2 SYDVKM. CDR3 loop: CASSPRSGRASEQYF. The CDR3 nucleotides read TGTGCCAGCAGTCCCCGGAGCGGGAGGGCCTCCGAGCAGTACTTC.

This clone was found once. The chain joins TRBV15 to TRBJ2-5; 7 positions agree with TRBD2. The CDR3 loop spans 14 amino acids. Germline values: CDR1 LNHNV, CDR2 YYDKDF (reference sequence). V lost 1 base to trimming and J lost 1 base; unmatched junction nucleotides: 0. CDR3 sequence (DNA): TGTGCCACCAGCAGAGCGGGGGGCCAAGAGACCCAGTACTTC. Its translation is CATSRAGGQETQYF.

Turning to this clone: This may be a read error, as it is one base from a much larger clone. This chain connects TRBV11-1 to TRBJ2-1; D is possibly TRBD1 (5 bases). Per the germline V gene, CDR1 is SGHAT and CDR2 is FQDESV (reference sequence). The CDR3 has 12 amino acids. V was trimmed by 4 bases and J by 5 bases, leaving 6 bases between them. CDR3 protein: CASSSDNNEQFF. The DNA of the CDR3 is TGTGCCAGCAGCTCGGACAACAATGAGCAGTTCTTC. The variable domain in full, completed from reference TRBV11-1 and TRBJ2-1, reads EAEVAQSPRYKITEKSQAVAFWCDPISGHATLYWYRQILGQGPELLVQFQDESVVDDSQLPKDRFSAERLKGVDSTLKIQPAELGDSAMYLCASSSDNNEQFFGPGTRLTVL.

The chain joins TRBV6-6 to TRBJ1-1, with TRBD1 matching over 9 bases. Unmatched junction bases numbered 9, after V lost 6 bases and J lost 10 bases. Germline assignment: CDR1 MNHNY and CDR2 SVGAGI (reference sequence). The CDR3 consists of 13 residues. CDR3 coding DNA: TGTGCCAGCAGGCGGACAGGGGCTTTAGGAGCTTTCTTT. Its protein is CASRRTGALGAFF.

The V gene is TRBV7-3, the J gene TRBJ2-3; D not certain. The CDR3 covers 13 residues. V was pared by 2 bases and J by 6 bases, with 9 bases between. Germline V lookup: CDR1 SGHTA, CDR2 FQGTGA. In DNA form, the CDR3 reads TGTGCCAGCAGCTTATACCGTAGTGATACGCAGTATTTT. This translates into CASSLYRSDTQYF.

The chain links TRBV7-2 to TRBJ1-5; D is perhaps TRBD1 (5 bases). The germline V and J ends were trimmed by 3 bases and 1 base, with 10 bases remaining between them. The CDR3 length is 15 residues. The germline gives CDR1 SGHTA, CDR2 FQGNSA. The chain's CDR3 is CASSFRGASNQPQHF. CDR3 DNA: TGTGCCAGCAGCTTTAGGGGCGCGAGCAATCAGCCCCAGCATTTT.

This chain joins TRBV5-4 and TRBJ2-5; 12 bases fit TRBD1. Germline CDR1 SGHNT, CDR2 YYREEE (reference sequence). The CDR3 sequence is 16 residues long. J lost 4 bases, V lost 4 bases, and 8 bases had no gene match. CDR3 DNA sequence: TGTGCCAGCAGCCGCGGGACAGGGGGCAGAGGAGAGACCCAGTACTTC. Its translation: CASSRGTGGRGETQYF.